These 5 T cell receptor beta chains originate from one sample sequenced in a study of early stage breast cancer tumors. The data were produced by immunoSEQ multiplex PCR, yet TCRdb's version contains in-frame clones alone and is incomplete. The table lists more than 13,000 clones, around three quarters of them singletons. Sequencing used normal breast tissue next to the tumor. All receptors come from a person aged 45 to 59 with breast cancer.

The chain couples TRBV4-1 to TRBJ2-7; unclear D gene. This CDR3 is 13 amino acids long. The germline V gene has CDR1 MGHRA and CDR2 YSYEKL. The V end was cut by 1 base, the J end by 2 bases, with 6 bases between. The CDR3 spells CASSQGRTYEQYF. For the CDR3, the DNA is TGCGCCAGCAGCCAAGGCCGGACCTACGAGCAGTACTTC.

The chain is built from TRBV5-8 and TRBJ2-5, with 7 bases identical to TRBD1. The V gene's germline CDR1 is SGHTS and CDR2 YDEGEE. J lost 4 bases, V lost 4 bases, and 10 bases had no gene match. This CDR3 has 15 amino acids. CDR3 in amino acids: CASSHEQGYGETQYF. As DNA, the CDR3 is TGTGCCAGCAGCCATGAACAGGGGTATGGAGAGACCCAGTACTTC.

The V and J genes are TRBV5-1 and TRBJ1-1; a weak D match, TRBD1 (6 bases). The CDR3 runs 12 residues. Trimming shortened V by 5 bases and J by 7 bases, and 12 bases separated the two germline ends. Germline CDR1 reads SGHRS; CDR2 reads YFSETQ. CDR3 in DNA: TGCGCCAGCAGGGACAGCCTACATGAAGCTTTCTTT. Its protein product is CASRDSLHEAFF.

The V and J genes are TRBV23-1 and TRBJ2-5; D gene ambiguous. TRBV23-1 falls under the ORF class, with uncertain function. V lost 0 bases to trimming and J lost 5 bases, with 7 bases between them. This CDR3 has 13 residues. Here the CDR3 reads CASSQSGWETQYF. DNA for the CDR3: TGCGCCAGCAGTCAATCAGGGTGGGAGACCCAGTACTTC.

This rearrangement joins TRBV30 to TRBJ1-1, with D hard to call. Germline CDR1 GTSNPN, CDR2 SVGIG (reference sequence). CDR3 length: 14 residues. Between the trimmed V and J ends, which lost 3 bases and 5 bases, there was a span of 16 bases. Here the CDR3 DNA reads TGTGCCTGGAGGCACCGATTAGGTGTGACTGAAGCTTTCTTT. It is translated as CAWRHRLGVTEAFF.